Presented here are 2 T cell receptor beta chains from one specimen sequenced in a study of control samples from healthy donors and cancer patients (dated by TCRdb to 2020 to 2021). The library was produced with the immunoSEQ multiplex PCR assay. TCRdb provides this immuneACCESS table in a form limited to in-frame rearrangements. Some clones are lacking; in checked studies, under half of them reflect an unresolved V gene, and why the rest are absent is not known. The sample data list about 170,000 clones, and 93% of these were observed just once. Of the sample, about 4% falls within the top ten clones. The sequenced sample consisted of blood. These receptors were collected from an older woman in good health.

The rearrangement uses TRBV6-6 and TRBJ2-7; D ambiguous. CDR3 size: 11 residues. The V end lost 6 bases, the J end lost 4 bases, and 7 bases lay between the germline ends. From germline, CDR1 is MNHNY and CDR2 SVGAGI (reference sequence). For the CDR3, the DNA is TGTGCCAGCAGCTTACAATACGAGCAGTACTTC. It specifies CASSLQYEQYF.

DNA of the CDR3: TGTGCCAGCAGCTCGACAATTTTGGGGACAGGGGTCACTGAAGCTTTCTTT. As protein: CASSSTILGTGVTEAFF. This chain uses TRBV7-9 with TRBJ1-1; 10 bases line up with TRBD1. Germline CDR1 reads SEHNR; CDR2 reads FQNEAQ (reference sequence). The V segment lost 4 bases and the J segment 4 bases; nucleotides outside the gene matches: 12. The CDR3 is 17 amino acids.